These T cell receptor beta chains were read from a single sample in a study of blood T cell repertoires in COVID-19. Repertoires were generated with immunoSEQ multiplex PCR, while TCRdb's copy carries only in-frame clones and drops some. In the table there are approximately 70,000 clones, under 90% of which are singletons. What was sequenced was peripheral blood. The receptors stem from a human donor in a cohort sampled during active COVID-19. CDR3s include the opening cysteine and the closing phenylalanine or tryptophan. The order of the fields is clone size, CDR3 length, J gene, V gene, CDR3 protein. The listing skips clone size in some rows; elsewhere it reads once, few, many or a size class.

>-|18|TRBJ2-3|TRBV6-6
CASSLQGLSSGSTDTQYF
>-|15|TRBJ2-1|TRBV5-6
CASSLRSGRANEQFF
>-|15|TRBJ1-1|TRBV14
CASSPRPGGNTEAFF
>-|14|TRBJ2-6|TRBV6-5
CASTNEAGANVLTF
>-|14|TRBJ2-7|TRBV6-5
CASKVVGGSYEQYF
>-|14|TRBJ1-4|TRBV3-1/TRBV3-2
CASSPGTGHEKLFF
>-|17|TRBJ1-2|TRBV12-2
CASRSRDRGRGNYGYTF
>-|12|TRBJ2-7|TRBV23-1
CASSPHRGSQYF
>-|15|TRBJ1-6|TRBV7-2
CASSSRDRANSPLHF
>-|15|TRBJ2-1|TRBV10-2
CASSDERSSYNEQFF
>-|16|TRBJ2-7|TRBV9
CASSPLLRGRIYEQYF
>-|14|TRBJ1-2|TRBV4-3
CASSQRGITYGYTF
>few|14|TRBJ1-4|TRBV30
CAWAGTGYSEKLFF
>-|15|TRBJ2-1|TRBV6-4
CASRKQGLVSDEQFF
>-|18|TRBJ1-2|TRBV4-3
CASSQDRGTGPSNYGYTF
>once|14|TRBJ1-6|TRBV25-1
CASSGTGGNSPLHF
>-|13|TRBJ2-1|TRBV2
CASRKGLYNEQFF
>-|13|TRBJ2-2|TRBV6-5
CASRTPVTGELFF
>-|14|TRBJ1-6|TRBV6-2/TRBV6-3
CASSRDRDNSPLHF
>-|13|TRBJ2-3|TRBV12-3/TRBV12-4
CASKKGGTDTQYF
>-|17|TRBJ1-1|TRBV9
CASSVGPRGRVNTEAFF